These 2 T cell receptor beta chains were sequenced from one sample in a study of OX40 agonist ivuxolimab in advanced cancers. The repertoire was sequenced with immunoSEQ multiplex PCR; TCRdb's copy has only in-frame clones and lacks some. The table has some 130,000 clones, just over 90% seen once. Sequenced here: CD4+ or CD8+ T cells sorted from blood, sampled in a trial of the OX40 agonist ivuxolimab. The receptors shown here come from an adult with an advanced solid tumor such as melanoma, head and neck, liver or kidney cancer.

DNA of the CDR3: TGTGCCAGCAGTTCTCGGACAGCTCGTCTTCGGGGCTACACCTTC. This gives the protein CASSSRTARLRGYTF. The chain carries TRBV28 and TRBJ1-2; weak D call: TRBD1 (6 bases). CDR3 length equals 15 residues. Germline CDR1 and CDR2: MDHEN and SYDVKM. Trimming removed 4 bases at V and 8 bases at J, with 20 bases between.

The V and J genes are TRBV7-3 and TRBJ2-3, with D perhaps assigned TRBD1 or TRBD2 (5 bases each). CDR1 SGHTA and CDR2 FQGTGA come from the germline V gene. The ends were cut back, 2 bases at V and 2 bases at J, with 8 bases in the middle. This CDR3 has 14 residues. CDR3 region: CASSLGGPTDTQYF. DNA for the CDR3: TGTGCCAGCAGCTTAGGGGGACCCACAGATACGCAGTATTTT.